This TCR beta chain was captured in a study of cytomegalovirus exposure and HLA in healthy donors. V lost 5 bases and J lost 1; bases outside the gene matches: 8. Germline CDR1 SEHNR, CDR2 FQNEAQ (reference sequence). This CDR3 contains 18 residues. Only one count was recorded for this clone. Some clones are missing from TCRdb's copy, which holds only in-frame ones; the method was immunoSEQ multiplex PCR. The sample comprises 95,000 to 150,000 clones, roughly 89% of which are singletons, and about 1.1% rests with the top ten. This TCR derives from a woman in her late teens or twenties in good health and CMV-seronegative. The sample consisted of PBMCs. The gene calls are TRBV7-9 and TRBJ2-7; 16 nucleotides line up with TRBD2. The CDR3 sequence: CASSPGTSGRARSYEQYF. CDR3 coding DNA: TGTGCCAGCAGCCCCGGGACTAGCGGGAGGGCCAGGTCCTACGAGCAGTACTTC.